The entry below describes one T cell receptor (beta chain). Antigen: not known. This table comes from immunoSEQ multiplex PCR, and its TCRdb copy is limited to in-frame clones, with some not included. The sample carries 45,000 to 55,000 clones, 70% to 80% recorded once. These data are taken from a study of T cells in localized non-small cell lung cancer. Study conclusions and caveats: Paired adjacent lung recovered a median roughly 60 of the top 100 tumor clones. Density of T cells in blood, when higher, went with longer overall survival. Maximal T cell clonality occurred in uninvolved adjacent lung, with tumor ranking below it.

Germline V gene data show CDR1 as SGHTA and CDR2 as FQGNSA. CDR3 length: 15 amino acids. The ends were cut back, 5 bases at V and 6 bases at J, with 17 bases in the middle. Sequencing was performed on peripheral blood, taken before any cancer treatment. V usage is TRBV7-2 and J usage is TRBJ1-5, with no clear D. This receptor was taken from a man aged 40 to 70 with stage I squamous cell lung carcinoma. DNA for the CDR3: TGTGCCAGCAGCCCGCTGATTGGCAGTTCTCAGCCCCAGCATTTT. It translates to CASSPLIGSSQPQHF. The full variable domain, its missing parts supplied by reference TRBV7-2 and TRBJ1-5, is GAGVSQSPSNKVTEKGKDVELRCDPISGHTALYWYRQSLGQGLEFLIYFQGNSAPDKSGLPSDRFSAERTGGSVSTLTIQRTQQEDSAVYLCASSPLIGSSQPQHFGDGTRLSIL.